The 15 T cell receptor beta chains below all came from one sample that was sequenced in a study of blood T cells in healthy people across ages. Next came a second PCR, run for about 6 to 12 cycles, which used a sample-barcoded 5' primer along with a J-beta primer mix. Using its own MiXCR run on the 5' RACE reads, TCRdb lists one record per CDR3 protein. Here the sample spans about 1,600,000 distinct CDR3 sequences, around 39% being singletons. The specimen was blood. The receptors here all came from a woman aged 18-30 years in good health.

The chain carries TRBV27 and TRBJ1-2, with TRBD1 as a possible D gene (5 bases). Germline values: CDR1 MNHEY, CDR2 SMNVEV (reference sequence). V lost 3 bases, J lost 4 bases, and 12 bases lay in between. The CDR3 runs to 14 residues. The CDR3, as DNA: TGTGCCAGCAGTTTCAGGCAGGGACCCTATGGCTACACCTTC. Protein sequence: CASSFRQGPYGYTF.

V is TRBV7-2 and J is TRBJ2-6; D call uncertain. In germline, CDR1 is SGHTA, CDR2 FQGNSA. The CDR3 is made up of 16 amino acids. Trimming cost V 1 base and J 2 bases, with 9 bases left between them. In DNA, the CDR3 is TGTGCCAGCAGCTTAGGAAAGGTCGCTGGGGCCAACGTCCTGACTTTC. This translates into CASSLGKVAGANVLTF.

The chain is built from TRBV27 and TRBJ2-5; 12 bases map to TRBD1. The ends lost 5 bases at V and 1 base at J; junction bases unmatched: 14. CDR3 length: 19 residues. Germline CDR1 reads MNHEY; CDR2 reads SMNVEV (reference sequence). CDR3 bases: TGTGCCAGCAGTCCGCTTCCCTCCGGGGACAGGGGGCCCCAAGAGACCCAGTACTTC. This encodes CASSPLPSGDRGPQETQYF.

CDR3 protein: CSVAPGDTEAFF. The CDR3 coding sequence is TGCAGCGTTGCGCCGGGGGACACTGAAGCTTTCTTT. The chain links TRBV29-1 to TRBJ1-1; perhaps TRBD1 as D (5 bases). Germline V CDR1 and CDR2: SQVTM, ANQGSEA. V gave up 4 bases and J gave up 3 bases, with 9 bases separating them. The CDR3 is 12 amino acids.

The chain links TRBV5-1 to TRBJ2-1; TRBD2 is a possible D gene (6 bases). The V end lost 0 bases, the J end lost 7 bases, and 11 bases lay between the germline ends. Germline CDR1 and CDR2: SGHRS and YFSETQ. This CDR3 spans 14 amino acids. The CDR3 bases are TGCGCCAGCAGCTTGGGACTAGAGCGGAATGAGCAGTTCTTC. It specifies CASSLGLERNEQFF.

This clonotype was detected only once. The V gene is TRBV21-1, the J gene TRBJ2-1; the table gives TRBD1 as D, unverified against the DNA. TRBV21-1 is described as a pseudogene. The CDR3 totals 13 residues. The CDR3 nucleotides are TGTGCCAGCGGCCGGGGGCTAGACAATGAGCAGTTCTTC. The encoded protein is CASGRGLDNEQFF.

In its sample, this clonotype was seen many times. CDR3 residues: CASSLEGYTQYF. DNA of the CDR3: TGTGCCAGCAGCCTCGAAGGGTATACGCAGTATTTT. The J gene is TRBJ2-7, the V gene TRBV7-3; no firm D call. The J call may not be correct, given that the DNA end is closer to TRBJ2-3. This CDR3 is built from 12 residues. Germline V CDR1 and CDR2: SGHTA, FQGTGA.

The rearrangement joins TRBV2 to TRBJ2-5; TRBD1 matches at 11 bases. This CDR3 spans 15 amino acids. The germline V gene has CDR1 SNHLY and CDR2 FYNNEI. V lost 6 bases and J lost 5; bases outside the gene matches: 8. Here the CDR3 reads CASSRLRDRGETQYF. CDR3 coding DNA: TGTGCCAGCAGCCGCCTCAGGGACAGGGGGGAGACCCAGTACTTC.

The count of this clonotype is one. This sequence joins TRBV29-1 and TRBJ2-5, with D perhaps TRBD1 (5 bases). The germline V and J ends were trimmed by 3 bases and 5 bases, with 13 bases remaining between them. The germline CDR1 and CDR2 sequences are SQVTM and ANQGSEA. CDR3 length: 13 amino acids. The DNA of the CDR3 is TGCAGCGTTGAGTCCCAGGGATTGGAGACCCAGTACTTC. Protein: CSVESQGLETQYF.

The chain's CDR3 is CASSYGQPEQFF. The CDR3 coding sequence is TGCGCCAGCAGCTACGGACAGCCTGAGCAGTTCTTC. The chain has TRBV5-1 and TRBJ2-1; TRBD1 is a possible D gene (6 bases). The germline gives CDR1 SGHRS, CDR2 YFSETQ. Trimming took 3 bases from V and 9 from J, leaving 10 bases between them. The CDR3 length is 12 residues.

The V and J genes are TRBV4-2 and TRBJ2-1; TRBD2 aligns across 10 bases. The germline gives CDR1 LGHNA, CDR2 YNFKEQ. V was clipped by 7 bases and J by 6 bases; unmatched bases: 9. The CDR3 consists of 15 residues. The CDR3 here is CASTSAGLAVNEQFF. The CDR3 DNA follows: TGTGCCAGCACCTCAGCAGGACTAGCGGTCAATGAGCAGTTCTTC.

The chain employs TRBV11-1 and TRBJ2-1, with 14 bases that match TRBD2. The junction had 26 bases not matched to a gene; V was cut back by 4 bases and J by 12 bases. The CDR3 loop spans 21 amino acids. Germline CDR1 is SGHAT and CDR2 is FQDESV (reference sequence). CDR3 sequence: CASSSASGTSGSTGPPFRQFF. CDR3 sequence (DNA): TGTGCCAGCAGCTCGGCCTCCGGGACTAGCGGGAGTACTGGCCCTCCGTTTAGGCAGTTCTTC.

The V gene is TRBV25-1, the J gene TRBJ2-3; D may be TRBD1 (5 bases). The germline V and J ends were trimmed by 2 bases and 2 bases, with 11 bases remaining between them. Germline CDR1 reads MGHDK; CDR2 reads SYGVNS. The CDR3 is 15 amino acids. The CDR3 DNA sequence: TGTGCCAGCAGTGAAGGAAGACAGTTCACAGATACGCAGTATTTT. Amino acid sequence: CASSEGRQFTDTQYF. Looking up the rest from reference TRBV25-1 and TRBJ2-3 gives the full variable domain: EADIYQTPRYLVIGTGKKITLECSQTMGHDKMYWYQQDPGMELHLIHYSYGVNSTEKGDLSSESTVSRIRTEHFPLTLESARPSHTSQYLCASSEGRQFTDTQYFGPGTRLTVL.

The gene calls are TRBV5-1 and TRBJ2-1; maybe TRBD1 (5 bases). The length of the CDR3 is 16 residues. In germline, CDR1 is SGHRS, CDR2 YFSETQ. The V end was cut by 4 bases, the J end by 5 bases, with 19 bases between. The CDR3 is CASSLELRGRNNEQFF. DNA of the CDR3: TGCGCCAGCAGCCTCGAGCTTAGGGGTAGGAACAATGAGCAGTTCTTC.

The J gene is TRBJ2-5, the V gene TRBV12-5; 8 nucleotides match TRBD2. The V segment lost 7 bases and the J segment 4 bases; nucleotides outside the gene matches: 2. The CDR3 sequence is 12 residues long. Per germline, CDR1 LGHNT and CDR2 FRNRAP. CDR3 sequence reads: CASAREGETQYF. The CDR3 nucleotides read TGTGCTAGTGCCCGGGAGGGAGAGACCCAGTACTTC.